This T cell receptor beta chain came from a study of blood T cell repertoires in COVID-19 (dated by TCRdb to the early 2020s). With respect to the entire study: Samples covering the acute and convalescent phases of COVID-19 were provided by collaborators in the United States, Italy and Spain. Samples were obtained from the ongoing ImmuneRACE study (first 160 participants) and from approximately 1,200 subjects provided by 6 global collaborators. The repertoires were released in a freely available public database intended as a resource for research on the immune response to SARS-CoV-2. The prospective study material was composed of cDNA or gDNA derived from T cells, B-cell-depleted T cells, or PBMCs. HLA class I and class II types, where available, came from metadata supplied by the sample provider rather than from assay-based typing. The dataset comprised deeply sampled blood TCRbeta repertoires from subjects exposed to, actively infected with, or recovered from COVID-19. Nearly every sample came with metadata listing a de-identified subject ID, COVID-19 status, age in years and sex. General findings and caveats noted by the study authors: How much clinical and demographic metadata was included differed by source and by participant, and the metadata was provided uncurated.

Each collaborating institution followed its own protocols to collect whole blood in K2EDTA tubes. For TCRbeta analysis, collaborators shipped samples in one of three forms: frozen whole blood, isolated PBMCs, or DNA extracted from either of those sample types. From its cysteine to its phenylalanine, the CDR3 spans 15 amino acids. Only the CDR3 DNA is retained, 45 bases long and in frame from the first base. V is cut back by 4 bases and J by 6 bases, with 6 bases in the junction unmatched. Sequences SGHAT (CDR1) and FQNNGV (CDR2) are obtained from the germline V gene. Concerning this clone itself: Its target antigen remains unknown. It has no much larger one-base neighbor in the sample; base qualities were not kept.

TCRbeta CDR3 regions were amplified from genomic DNA by means of the immunoSEQ Assay, a bias-controlled multiplex PCR. In the source study's methods: The number of nucleated cells in each sample was estimated from the amplification of reference gene primers within the assay. To quantify the absolute abundance of each unique TCRbeta CDR3 rearrangement, sequence reads were collapsed and filtered. For each sample, productive Simpson clonality was calculated by taking the square root of Simpson's diversity index across productive rearrangements. Entries here come from immuneACCESS through TCRdb and include only in-frame sequences with V and J called. Some clones fail to appear in such tables; in the studies checked, an unresolved V gene covers under half of the shortfall, and the cause of the remainder is unknown. V, J and clone size are taken as reported in that table, and D and trimming were inferred from the DNA itself. This sample comprises tens of thousands of clones, roughly 85% of them detected only once. The ten largest clones add up to 25% to 35% of the sample.

Sequencing used peripheral blood. The TCR was taken from a man over 45 with active or convalescent COVID-19. The sequence links TRBV11-2 to TRBJ1-6; 7 bases in the junction line up with TRBD1. CDR3 sequence: CASSSRDSSNSPLHF. The nucleotide sequence is TGTGCCAGCAGCTCAAGGGACAGTTCTAATTCACCCCTCCACTTT.